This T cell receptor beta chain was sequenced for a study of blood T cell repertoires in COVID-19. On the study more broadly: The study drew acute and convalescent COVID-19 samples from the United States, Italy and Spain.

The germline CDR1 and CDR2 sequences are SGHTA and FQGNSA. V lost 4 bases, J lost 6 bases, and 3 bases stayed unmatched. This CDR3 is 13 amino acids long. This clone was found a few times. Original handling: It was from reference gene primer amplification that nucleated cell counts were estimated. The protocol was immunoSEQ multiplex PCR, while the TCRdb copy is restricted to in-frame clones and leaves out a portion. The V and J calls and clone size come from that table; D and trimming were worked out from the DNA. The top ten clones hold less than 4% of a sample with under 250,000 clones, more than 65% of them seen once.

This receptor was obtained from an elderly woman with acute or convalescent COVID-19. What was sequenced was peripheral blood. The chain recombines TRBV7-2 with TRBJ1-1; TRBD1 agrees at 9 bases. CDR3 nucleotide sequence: TGTGCCAGCAGCTGGGACAGGGAGTCTGAAGCTTTCTTT. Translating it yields CASSWDRESEAFF. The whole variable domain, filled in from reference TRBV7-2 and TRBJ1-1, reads GAGVSQSPSNKVTEKGKDVELRCDPISGHTALYWYRQSLGQGLEFLIYFQGNSAPDKSGLPSDRFSAERTGGSVSTLTIQRTQQEDSAVYLCASSWDRESEAFFGQGTRLTVV.